The 2 T cell receptor beta chains reported below all come from one sample, sequenced in a study of blood T cell repertoires in COVID-19. The data were produced by immunoSEQ multiplex PCR, yet TCRdb's version contains in-frame clones alone and is incomplete. The sample consists of roughly 250,000 clones, just under 85% of them appearing once. Sequences were obtained from peripheral blood. These TCRs come from a woman older than 75 with acute or convalescent COVID-19.

The chain carries TRBV7-9 and TRBJ2-3; D is undetermined. Trimming shortened V by 5 bases and J by 4 bases, and 16 bases separated the two germline ends. Germline lookup yields CDR1 SEHNR and CDR2 FQNEAQ (reference sequence). CDR3 length: 15 residues. This CDR3 is CASSLGRISPDTQYF. Here the CDR3 DNA reads TGTGCCAGCAGCCTGGGCAGGATCTCACCAGATACGCAGTATTTT.

The V and J genes are TRBV5-6 and TRBJ2-6; 9 nucleotides line up with TRBD1. Germline lookup yields CDR1 SGHDT and CDR2 YYEEEE. The CDR3 length is 18 residues. The junction had 7 bases not matched to a gene; V was cut back by 3 bases and J by 0 bases. CDR3 amino acids: CASSSRQGGRSGANVLTF. CDR3 DNA sequence: TGTGCCAGCAGCTCCCGACAGGGGGGCCGCTCTGGGGCCAACGTCCTGACTTTC.